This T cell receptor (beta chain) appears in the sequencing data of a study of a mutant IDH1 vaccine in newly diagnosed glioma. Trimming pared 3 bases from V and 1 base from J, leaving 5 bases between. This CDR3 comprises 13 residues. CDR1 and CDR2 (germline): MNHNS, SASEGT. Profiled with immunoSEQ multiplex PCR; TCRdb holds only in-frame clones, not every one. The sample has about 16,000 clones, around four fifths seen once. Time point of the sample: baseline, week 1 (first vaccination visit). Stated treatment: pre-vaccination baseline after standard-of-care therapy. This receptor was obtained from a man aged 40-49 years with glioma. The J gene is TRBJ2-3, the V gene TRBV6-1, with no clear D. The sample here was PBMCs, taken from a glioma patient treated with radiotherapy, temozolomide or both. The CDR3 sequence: CASSDERTDTQYF. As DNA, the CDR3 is TGTGCCAGCAGTGACGAGCGCACAGATACGCAGTATTTT.